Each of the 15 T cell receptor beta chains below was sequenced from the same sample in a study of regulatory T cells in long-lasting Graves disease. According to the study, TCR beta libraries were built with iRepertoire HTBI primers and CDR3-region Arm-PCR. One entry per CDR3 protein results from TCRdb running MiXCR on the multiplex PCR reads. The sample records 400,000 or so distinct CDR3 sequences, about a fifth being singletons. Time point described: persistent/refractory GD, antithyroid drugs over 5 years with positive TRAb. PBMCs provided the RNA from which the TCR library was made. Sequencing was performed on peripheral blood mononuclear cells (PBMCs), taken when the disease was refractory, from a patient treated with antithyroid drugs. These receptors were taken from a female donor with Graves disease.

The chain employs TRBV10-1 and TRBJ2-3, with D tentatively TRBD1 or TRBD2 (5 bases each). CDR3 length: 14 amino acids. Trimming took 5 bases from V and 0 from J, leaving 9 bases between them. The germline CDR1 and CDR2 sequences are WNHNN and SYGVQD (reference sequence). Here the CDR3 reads CASSRDPSTDTQYF. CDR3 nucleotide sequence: TGCGCCAGCAGTAGGGACCCAAGCACAGATACGCAGTATTTT.

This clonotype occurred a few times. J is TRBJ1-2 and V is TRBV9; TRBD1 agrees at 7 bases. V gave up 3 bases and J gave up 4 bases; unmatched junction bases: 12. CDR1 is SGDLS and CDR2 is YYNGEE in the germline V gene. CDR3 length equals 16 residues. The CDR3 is CASSEITGATTYGYTF. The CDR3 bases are TGTGCCAGCAGCGAGATAACAGGGGCGACCACCTATGGCTACACCTTC.

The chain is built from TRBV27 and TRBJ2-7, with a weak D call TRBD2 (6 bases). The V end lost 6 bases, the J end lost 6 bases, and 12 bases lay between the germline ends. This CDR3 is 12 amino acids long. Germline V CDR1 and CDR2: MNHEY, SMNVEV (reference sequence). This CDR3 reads CASRTVGGEQYF. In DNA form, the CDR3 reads TGTGCCAGCAGAACAGTGGGGGGCGAGCAGTACTTC.

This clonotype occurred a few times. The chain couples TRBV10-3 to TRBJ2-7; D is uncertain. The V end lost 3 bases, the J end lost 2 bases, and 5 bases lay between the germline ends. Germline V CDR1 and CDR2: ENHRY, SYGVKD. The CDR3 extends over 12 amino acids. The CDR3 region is CAISDPTYEQYF. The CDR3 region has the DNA TGTGCCATCAGTGATCCGACCTACGAGCAGTACTTC.

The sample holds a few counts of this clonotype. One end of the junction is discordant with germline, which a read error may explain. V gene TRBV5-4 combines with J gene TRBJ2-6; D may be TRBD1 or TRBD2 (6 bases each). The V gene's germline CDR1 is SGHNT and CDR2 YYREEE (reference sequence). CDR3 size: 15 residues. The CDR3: CASSATGTGADVLTF. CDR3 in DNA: TGTGCCAGCAGCGCTACAGGGACTGGGGCCGACGTCCTGACTTTC.

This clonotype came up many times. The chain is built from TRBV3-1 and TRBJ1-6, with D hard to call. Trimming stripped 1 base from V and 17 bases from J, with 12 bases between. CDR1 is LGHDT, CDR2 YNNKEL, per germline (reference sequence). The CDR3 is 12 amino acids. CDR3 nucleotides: TGTGCCAGCAGCCAAGGCCTAGCTCAGATCCACTTT. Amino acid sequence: CASSQGLAQIHF.

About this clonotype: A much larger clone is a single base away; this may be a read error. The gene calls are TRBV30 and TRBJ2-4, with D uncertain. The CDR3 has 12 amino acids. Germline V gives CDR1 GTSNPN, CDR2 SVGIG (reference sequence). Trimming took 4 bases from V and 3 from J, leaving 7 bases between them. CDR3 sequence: CAWIESKNIQYF. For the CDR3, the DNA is TGTGCCTGGATCGAGAGCAAAAACATTCAGTACTTC.

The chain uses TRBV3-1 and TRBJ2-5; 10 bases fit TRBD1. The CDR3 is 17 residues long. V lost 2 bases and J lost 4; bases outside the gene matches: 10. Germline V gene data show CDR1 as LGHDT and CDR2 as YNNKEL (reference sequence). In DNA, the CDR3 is TGTGCCAGCAGCCAATTAGTTGGACAGGGGGTCGGAGAGACCCAGTACTTC. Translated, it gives CASSQLVGQGVGETQYF.

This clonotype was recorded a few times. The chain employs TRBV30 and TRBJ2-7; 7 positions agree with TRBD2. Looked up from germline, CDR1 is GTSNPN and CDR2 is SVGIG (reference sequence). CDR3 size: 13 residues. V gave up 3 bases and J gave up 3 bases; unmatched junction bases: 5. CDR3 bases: TGTGCCTGGAGGACGAGCGGGATCTACGAGCAGTACTTC. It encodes CAWRTSGIYEQYF. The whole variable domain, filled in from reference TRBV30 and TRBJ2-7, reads SQTIHQWPATLVQPVGSPLSLECTVEGTSNPNLYWYRQAAGRGLQLLFYSVGIGQISSEVPQNLSASRPQDRQFILSSKKLLLSDSGFYLCAWRTSGIYEQYFGPGTRLTVT.

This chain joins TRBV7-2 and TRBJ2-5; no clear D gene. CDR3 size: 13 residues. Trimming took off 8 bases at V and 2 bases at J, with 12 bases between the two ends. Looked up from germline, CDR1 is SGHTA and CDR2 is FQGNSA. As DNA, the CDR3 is TGTGCCAGCTCCCCTCGGCGACAAGAGACCCAGTACTTC. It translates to CASSPRRQETQYF.

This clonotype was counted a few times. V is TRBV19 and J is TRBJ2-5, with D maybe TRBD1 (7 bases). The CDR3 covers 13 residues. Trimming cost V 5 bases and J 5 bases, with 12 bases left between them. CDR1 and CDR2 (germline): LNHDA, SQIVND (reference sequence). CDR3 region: CASSSGGLETQYF. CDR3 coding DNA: TGTGCCAGTAGTTCAGGGGGGCTGGAGACCCAGTACTTC.

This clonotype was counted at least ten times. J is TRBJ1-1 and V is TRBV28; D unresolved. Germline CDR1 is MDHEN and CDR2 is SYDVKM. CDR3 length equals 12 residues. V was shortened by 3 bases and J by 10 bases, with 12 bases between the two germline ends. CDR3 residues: CASSFREVGAFF. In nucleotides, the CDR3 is TGTGCCAGCAGTTTCCGGGAGGTCGGAGCTTTCTTT.

The CDR3 sequence: CASSLGPGLAGSYEQYF. DNA for the CDR3: TGTGCCAGCAGCTTAGGACCGGGACTAGCGGGATCCTACGAGCAGTACTTC. The V gene is TRBV7-2, the J gene TRBJ2-7; 13 nucleotides agree with TRBD2. Looked up from germline, CDR1 is SGHTA and CDR2 is FQGNSA. V shed 1 base, J shed 1 base, and the junction held 4 bases outside the gene matches. There are 17 residues in the CDR3.

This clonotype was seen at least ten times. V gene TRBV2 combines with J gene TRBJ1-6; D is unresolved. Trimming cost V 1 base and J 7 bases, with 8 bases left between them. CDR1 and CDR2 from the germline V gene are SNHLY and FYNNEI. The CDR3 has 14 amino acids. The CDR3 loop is CASSEGAGNSPLHF. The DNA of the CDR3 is TGTGCCAGCAGTGAAGGGGCAGGCAATTCACCCCTCCACTTT.

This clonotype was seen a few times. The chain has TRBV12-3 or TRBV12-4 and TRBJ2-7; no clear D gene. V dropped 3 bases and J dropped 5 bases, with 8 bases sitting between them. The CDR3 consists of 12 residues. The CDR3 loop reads CASSFGLDEQYF. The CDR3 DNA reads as TGTGCCAGCAGTTTTGGTCTGGACGAGCAGTACTTC.